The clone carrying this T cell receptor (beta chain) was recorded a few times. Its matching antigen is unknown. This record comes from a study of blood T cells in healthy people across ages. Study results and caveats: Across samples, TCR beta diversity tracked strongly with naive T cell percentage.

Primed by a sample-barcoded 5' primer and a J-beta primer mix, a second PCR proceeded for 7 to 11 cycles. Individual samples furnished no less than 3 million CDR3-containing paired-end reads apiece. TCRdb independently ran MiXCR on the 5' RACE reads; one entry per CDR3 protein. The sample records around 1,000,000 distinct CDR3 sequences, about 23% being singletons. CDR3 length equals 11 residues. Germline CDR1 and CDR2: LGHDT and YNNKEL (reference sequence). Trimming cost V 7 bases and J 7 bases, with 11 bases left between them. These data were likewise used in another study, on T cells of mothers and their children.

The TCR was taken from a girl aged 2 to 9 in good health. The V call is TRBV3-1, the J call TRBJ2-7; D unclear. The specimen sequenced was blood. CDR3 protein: CASNQAGEQYF. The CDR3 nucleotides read TGTGCCAGCAACCAGGCAGGAGAGCAGTACTTC.